A selection of T cell receptor beta chains follows, all from one sample in a study of Ad26.COV2.S vaccination and SARS-CoV-2 variants. TCRdb's copy holds only in-frame clones and misses some; the assay was immunoSEQ multiplex PCR. The sample lists hundreds of thousands of clones, 80% to 95% occurring once. Sample: peripheral blood, taken in a trial of Ad26.COV2.S vaccine versus placebo. The receptors derive from a person between 18 and 59 years old who received the Ad26.COV2.S COVID-19 vaccine or a placebo. The CDR3 runs from the conserved cysteine through the conserved F or W. A D gene is named only where the DNA matches it firmly. The size of a clone is reported for some rows only, either as once, few or many, or as a class for expanded clones.

clone_size j_call d_call v_call cdr3_aa cdr3_nt
. TRBJ2-3 . TRBV11-2 CASSLSGWTDTQYF TGTGCCAGCAGCTTAAGCGGTTGGACAGATACGCAGTATTTT
. TRBJ2-2 . TRBV7-6 CASSLSPFGGGELFF TGTGCCAGCAGCTTAAGCCCCTTCGGAGGCGGGGAGCTGTTTTTT
. TRBJ2-3 TRBD2 TRBV7-9 CASRPSGSADTQYF TGTGCCAGCAGGCCTAGCGGGAGTGCAGATACGCAGTATTTT
. TRBJ2-1 TRBD1 TRBV7-3 CASSLGQVNEQFF TGTGCCAGCAGCTTAGGACAGGTCAATGAGCAGTTCTTC
. TRBJ2-5 TRBD2 TRBV29-1 CSVTIIPGLAKETQYF TGCAGCGTTACTATCATACCGGGACTAGCGAAAGAGACCCAGTACTTC
. TRBJ1-1 TRBD1 TRBV30 CAWSVVGTGYQAFF TGTGCCTGGAGTGTAGTCGGGACAGGGTATCAAGCTTTCTTT
once TRBJ2-3 . TRBV11-2 CASLKAGTDTQYF TGTGCCAGCCTGAAGGCGGGCACAGATACGCAGTATTTT
. TRBJ2-7 . TRBV6-4 CAGADEQYF TGTGCCGGGGCGGACGAGCAGTACTTC
once TRBJ2-6 TRBD1 TRBV6-2/TRBV6-3 CASSYPTGTGESSGANVLTF TGTGCCAGCAGTTACCCTACGGGGACAGGGGAGAGCTCTGGGGCCAACGTCCTGACTTTC
. TRBJ2-4 TRBD2 TRBV30 CAGEGGNIQYF TGTGCCGGGGAGGGCGGAAACATTCAGTACTTC
. TRBJ1-6 . TRBV6-1 CASSEIGFSPLHF TGTGCCAGCAGTGAAATTGGCTTTTCACCCCTCCACTTT
. TRBJ2-7 . TRBV11-2 CASSLRRAEQYF TGTGCCAGCAGCTTGAGGCGGGCCGAGCAGTACTTC